These 3 T cell receptor beta chains originate from one sample sequenced in a study of cytomegalovirus exposure and HLA in healthy donors. The method was immunoSEQ multiplex PCR; TCRdb's version includes in-frame clones alone and lacks a portion of them. This table holds tens of thousands of clones, just under 85% found once. The sample comprised PBMCs. These receptor sequences come from a man aged 30 to 39 in good health and CMV-seronegative.

The chain combines TRBV6-6 with TRBJ2-7; 10 positions match TRBD2. Germline V lookup: CDR1 MNHNY, CDR2 SVGAGI (reference sequence). The trim removed 7 bases at V and 2 bases at J, leaving 11 bases unmatched. This CDR3 is built from 16 residues. The CDR3 sequence: CASIYKGGLAAYEQYF. The CDR3 DNA is TGTGCCAGCATCTATAAGGGCGGACTAGCGGCCTACGAGCAGTACTTC.

The chain combines TRBV4-2 with TRBJ1-1, with D possibly being TRBD1 (6 bases). Germline V gives CDR1 LGHNA, CDR2 YNFKEQ. Trimming cost V 3 bases and J 3 bases, with 23 bases left between them. CDR3 length: 18 amino acids. The CDR3 region has the DNA TGTGCCAGCAGCCACGGGGGGGTGGGGGCATTCGCGGACACTGAAGCTTTCTTT. Amino acid sequence: CASSHGGVGAFADTEAFF.

The J gene is TRBJ1-4, the V gene TRBV7-9; D remains unclear. The CDR3 is 12 amino acids. The germline V and J ends were trimmed by 10 bases and 4 bases, with 10 bases remaining between them. Germline values: CDR1 SEHNR, CDR2 FQNEAQ (reference sequence). CDR3 in amino acids: CATQVLNEKLFF. The DNA of the CDR3 is TGTGCCACCCAGGTTCTTAATGAAAAACTGTTTTTT.